The sequence of this T cell receptor (beta chain) was determined in a study of blood T cell repertoires in COVID-19. Germline V gene sequence: CDR1 LGHDT, CDR2 YNNKEL (reference sequence). The CDR3 spans 17 residues. Trimming at V came to 3 bases and at J to 2 bases, leaving 7 bases not matched to a gene. Here immunoSEQ multiplex PCR was the method, and the copy in TCRdb shows in-frame clones only, minus some. The profile shows about 140,000 clones, about 87% of them singletons. The chain recombines TRBV3-1 (or the pseudogene TRBV3-2) with TRBJ2-5, with TRBD2 identical over 12 bases. The TCR sequence derives from a human donor with COVID-19, enrolled during active disease. The donor label of this sample is uncertain. Material: peripheral blood. CDR3 nucleotide sequence: TGTGCCAGCAGCCACTACTCTAGCGGGGGGGGGCAAGAGACCCAGTACTTC. This translates into CASSHYSSGGGQETQYF.